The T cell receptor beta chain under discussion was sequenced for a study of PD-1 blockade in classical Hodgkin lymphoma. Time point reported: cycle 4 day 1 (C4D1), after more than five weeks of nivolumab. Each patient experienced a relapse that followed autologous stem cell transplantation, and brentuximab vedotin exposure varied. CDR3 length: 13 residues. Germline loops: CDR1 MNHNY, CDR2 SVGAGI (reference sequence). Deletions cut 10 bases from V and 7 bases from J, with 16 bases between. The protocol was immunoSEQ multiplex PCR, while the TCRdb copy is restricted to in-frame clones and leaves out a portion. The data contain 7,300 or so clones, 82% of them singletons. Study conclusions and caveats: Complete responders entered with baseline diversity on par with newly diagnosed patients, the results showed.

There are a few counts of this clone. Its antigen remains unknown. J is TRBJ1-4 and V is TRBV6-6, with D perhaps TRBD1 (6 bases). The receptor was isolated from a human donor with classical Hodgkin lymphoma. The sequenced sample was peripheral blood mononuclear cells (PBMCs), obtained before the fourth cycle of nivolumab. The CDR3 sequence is CAMGGRDTEKLFF. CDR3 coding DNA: TGTGCCATGGGTGGCCGGGACACTGAAAAACTGTTTTTT.